Reported below is one TCR beta chain. The antigen is unknown. Clones were read by immunoSEQ multiplex PCR, and TCRdb kept only the in-frame ones, dropping some. Of approximately 100,000 clones in the sample, approximately 90% are singletons; the top ten hold around 1.3%. Germline values: CDR1 DFQATT, CDR2 SNEGSKA (reference sequence). The CDR3 loop spans 15 amino acids. Trimming took off 3 bases at V and 4 bases at J, with 13 bases between the two ends. These data belong to a study of T cell responses to AZD1222 COVID-19 vaccine. Study as a whole: Whether given at about 4 or about 12 weeks, second doses were pooled. Overall study findings and caveats: White British donors predominated, females outnumbered males, and clonal diversity was possibly underestimated. Spike-specific TCR breadth and depth went up after people got two AZD1222 doses. Of spike-specific TCRs, nearly half reportedly target regions left unmutated in variants.

J is TRBJ1-6 and V is TRBV20-1, with D unresolved. The clonotype originates from an adult in good health. This specimen consisted of peripheral blood, obtained on day 0 of AZD1222 vaccination. The CDR3: CSASPVGHYNSPLHF. CDR3 nucleotides: TGCAGTGCTAGTCCGGTAGGGCATTATAATTCACCCCTCCACTTT.